Each of the 7 T cell receptor beta chains below was sequenced from the same sample in a study of blood T cell repertoires in COVID-19. The data were produced by immunoSEQ multiplex PCR, yet TCRdb's version contains in-frame clones alone and is incomplete. Of 250,000 or so clones listed, approximately 90% are singletons. The sequenced material came from PBMCs or T cells enriched from blood (not recorded which). These receptors were obtained from a man in his forties or fifties who had been exposed to COVID-19.

This chain links TRBV19 with TRBJ2-2; the match to TRBD2 covers 13 bases. The V segment lost 5 bases and the J segment 6 bases; nucleotides outside the gene matches: 3. This CDR3 has 15 amino acids. The germline CDR1 and CDR2 sequences are LNHDA and SQIVND (reference sequence). Here the CDR3 reads CASSAGLAGAGELFF. The CDR3 nucleotides read TGTGCCAGTAGTGCAGGACTAGCGGGAGCCGGGGAGCTGTTTTTT.

Here the CDR3 DNA reads TGTGCCAGCAGCTTAAGCGGGACAGGGGGACTCGAGCAGTACTTC. Encoded protein: CASSLSGTGGLEQYF. This chain links TRBV11-3 with TRBJ2-7, with TRBD1 matching over 11 bases. The CDR3 sequence is 15 residues long. J was trimmed by 6 bases and V by 2 bases; bases with no gene match: 6. Germline lookup yields CDR1 SGHNT and CDR2 YENEEA.

V and J are TRBV6-5 and TRBJ2-7, with TRBD2 as a possible D gene (6 bases). CDR1 and CDR2 (germline): MNHEY, SVGAGI. Trimming left V 4 bases short and J 3 bases short, with 16 bases between. The CDR3 is 15 amino acids. CDR3 amino acids: CASSFGKWGVYEQYF. The CDR3 region has the DNA TGTGCCAGCAGTTTTGGGAAATGGGGGGTCTACGAGCAGTACTTC.

This clone was observed a handful of times. The chain is built from TRBV5-1 and TRBJ2-7; 7 bases are a match to TRBD2. The CDR3 consists of 14 residues. The V and J ends lost 4 bases and 0 bases, in that order; junction bases with no gene match: 4. Germline V gene lookup returns CDR1 SGHRS and CDR2 YFSETQ. The CDR3 sequence is CASSTSASSYEQYF. In DNA form, the CDR3 reads TGCGCCAGCAGCACTAGCGCTAGCTCCTACGAGCAGTACTTC.

The CDR3 reads CACLLAGWRNEQFF. CDR3 nucleotides: TGTGCCTGCCTGCTAGCGGGATGGCGTAATGAGCAGTTCTTC. The chain combines TRBV30 with TRBJ2-1, with TRBD2 matching 9 bases. CDR3 size: 14 residues. Germline assignment: CDR1 GTSNPN and CDR2 SVGIG (reference sequence). V shed 6 bases and J 7 bases; nucleotides not matched to a gene: 10.

The V and J genes are TRBV2 and TRBJ1-1; D possibly corresponds to TRBD1 (5 bases). The germline V gene has CDR1 SNHLY and CDR2 FYNNEI. The CDR3 consists of 13 residues. The V gene lost 4 bases and the J gene lost 5 bases, with 11 bases spanning the gap. CDR3 in amino acids: CASSAQASTEAFF. The DNA of the CDR3 is TGTGCCAGCAGTGCACAGGCGAGTACTGAAGCTTTCTTT. The full variable domain, its missing parts supplied by reference TRBV2 and TRBJ1-1, is EPEVTQTPSHQVTQMGQEVILRCVPISNHLYFYWYRQILGQKVEFLVSFYNNEISEKSEIFDDQFSVERPDGSNFTLKIRSTKLEDSAMYFCASSAQASTEAFFGQGTRLTVV.

The chain joins TRBV7-9 to TRBJ2-1; no clear D gene. This CDR3 is 14 amino acids long. Germline CDR1 is SEHNR and CDR2 is FQNEAQ (reference sequence). V dropped 9 bases and J dropped 4 bases, with 16 bases sitting between them. The CDR3 DNA follows: TGTGCCAGTTCCCCTCTGATAGATTACAATGAGCAGTTCTTC. This codes for CASSPLIDYNEQFF.